The 5 T cell receptor beta chains reported below all come from one sample, sequenced in a study of beta chain features in type 1 diabetes. Every isolated RNA sample was fully reverse transcribed, so sequencing captured expressed TCRB transcripts. TCRdb's table, derived via immunoSEQ multiplex PCR, lists solely in-frame clones and lacks some. The sample has 250,000 to 350,000 clones, approximately 16% seen once; the top ten hold less than 0.02%. Their antigens remain unidentified. Study-level results: All four CD4+ subsets of Type 1 diabetes patients contained TCRB CDR3s that were moderately but significantly shorter.

Sequenced input: naive CD4+ T cells from blood. These receptors were taken from a young man with type 1 diabetes.

The J gene is TRBJ1-1, the V gene TRBV7-2, with D maybe TRBD1 (6 bases). This CDR3 contains 13 residues. Trimming removed 1 base at V and 7 bases at J, with 10 bases between. The germline V gene has CDR1 SGHTA and CDR2 FQGNSA. This chain's CDR3 is CASSLGGGYEAFF. In nucleotides, the CDR3 is TGTGCCAGCAGCTTAGGTGGGGGCTATGAAGCTTTCTTT.

J is TRBJ2-1 and V is TRBV18, with a weak D call TRBD1 (6 bases). Germline V CDR1 and CDR2: KGHSH, LQKENI. Trimming took 4 bases from V and 0 from J, leaving 10 bases between them. CDR3 length: 15 residues. CDR3 in DNA: TGTGCCAGCTCACTCGGACAGCTCTCCTACAATGAGCAGTTCTTC. It encodes CASSLGQLSYNEQFF.

This clone was recorded a few times. V gene TRBV7-9 combines with J gene TRBJ2-3; no clear D. CDR1 and CDR2 (germline): SEHNR, FQNEAQ (reference sequence). The CDR3 is 12 residues long. Trimming pared 5 bases from V and 5 bases from J, leaving 8 bases between. CDR3 loop: CASSLTGDTQYF. As DNA, the CDR3 is TGTGCCAGCAGCCTCACGGGAGATACGCAGTATTTT.

The chain is built from TRBV27 and TRBJ2-7; 7 nucleotides agree with TRBD2. The V and J ends lost 2 bases and 3 bases, in that order; junction bases with no gene match: 7. The V gene's germline CDR1 is MNHEY and CDR2 SMNVEV (reference sequence). The CDR3 loop spans 15 amino acids. CDR3 protein: CASSLKGGPLYEQYF. CDR3 in DNA: TGTGCCAGCAGTTTAAAGGGAGGGCCTCTCTACGAGCAGTACTTC.

The genes are TRBV4-3 and TRBJ1-2; perhaps TRBD1 as D (5 bases). Germline loops: CDR1 LGHNA, CDR2 YSLEER. The CDR3 length is 15 residues. V lost 2 bases to trimming and J lost 4 bases, with 14 bases between them. The CDR3 sequence is CASSQSDMSSYGYTF. In nucleotides, the CDR3 is TGCGCCAGCAGCCAATCGGACATGTCTAGCTATGGCTACACCTTC.